These T cell receptor beta chains were read from a single sample in a study of T cells after somatic rescue of genetic block. The table came from immunoSEQ multiplex PCR; TCRdb's copy has only in-frame clones and leaves some out. This table has over 95,000 clones, 75% to 95% appearing once. Sequencing input: peripheral blood mononuclear cells (PBMCs). All receptors derive from a woman in her late teens or twenties. The CDR3 runs from the conserved cysteine through the conserved F or W. Each record gives: J gene, D gene, V gene, clone size, CDR3 DNA, CDR3 protein. The D gene is left open where the match is weak. The size entry is marked missing in some rows and otherwise reads once, few, many or a size class.

j_gene: TRBJ2-1; d_gene: -; v_gene: TRBV7-2; abundance: -; CDR3nt: TGTGCCAGCAGCTTCCGGGGGCTAGGAGAGCAGTTCTTC; CDR3aa: CASSFRGLGEQFF
j_gene: TRBJ1-1; d_gene: TRBD1; v_gene: TRBV18; abundance: -; CDR3nt: TGTGCCAGCTCGCAGGGACAGTTGAACACTGAAGCTTTCTTT; CDR3aa: CASSQGQLNTEAFF
j_gene: TRBJ2-4; d_gene: -; v_gene: TRBV5-8; abundance: once; CDR3nt: TGTGCCAGCAGCTCCCGTGGGCACATTCAGTACTTC; CDR3aa: CASSSRGHIQYF
j_gene: TRBJ1-1; d_gene: -; v_gene: TRBV6-5; abundance: -; CDR3nt: TGTGCCAGCAGTTACGATTCGAGCACTGAAGCTTTCTTT; CDR3aa: CASSYDSSTEAFF
j_gene: TRBJ1-5; d_gene: TRBD1; v_gene: TRBV27; abundance: -; CDR3nt: TGTGCCAGCAGGACCGGGACAGTCAATCAGCCCCAGCATTTT; CDR3aa: CASRTGTVNQPQHF
j_gene: TRBJ2-1; d_gene: -; v_gene: TRBV19; abundance: -; CDR3nt: TGTGCCAGTAGTATTAGGCCTAGGGACAATGAGCAGTTCTTC; CDR3aa: CASSIRPRDNEQFF
j_gene: TRBJ1-4; d_gene: -; v_gene: TRBV27; abundance: -; CDR3nt: TGTGCCAGCAGTCAAGCCCCATACAGGGATCACGATGAAAAACTGTTTTTT; CDR3aa: CASSQAPYRDHDEKLFF
j_gene: TRBJ2-7; d_gene: TRBD2; v_gene: TRBV10-3; abundance: -; CDR3nt: TGTGCCATCAGGACTAGCGGGGGGGCCGGCGAGCAGTACTTC; CDR3aa: CAIRTSGGAGEQYF
j_gene: TRBJ1-3; d_gene: TRBD1; v_gene: TRBV19; abundance: -; CDR3nt: TGTGCCAGTAGTATCGTACAGGGGAAAGGAAACACCATATATTTT; CDR3aa: CASSIVQGKGNTIYF
j_gene: TRBJ1-5; d_gene: -; v_gene: TRBV13; abundance: -; CDR3nt: TGTGCCAGCAGCTATCAGGGTGCGGGTCAGCCCCAGCATTTT; CDR3aa: CASSYQGAGQPQHF
j_gene: TRBJ1-2; d_gene: TRBD1; v_gene: TRBV5-4; abundance: -; CDR3nt: TGTGCCAGCAGCGACCCGGACAGGGGCCTCCCTTTTGCTAACTATGGCTACACCTTC; CDR3aa: CASSDPDRGLPFANYGYTF
j_gene: TRBJ1-4; d_gene: -; v_gene: TRBV4-1; abundance: -; CDR3nt: TGCGCCAGCAGCCAAGATCCAATCCGGGGGAATGAAAAACTGTTTTTT; CDR3aa: CASSQDPIRGNEKLFF
j_gene: TRBJ2-7; d_gene: TRBD1; v_gene: TRBV5-6; abundance: -; CDR3nt: TGTGCCAGCAGCTTGTTTAGGACAGGAGGCTACGAGCAGTACTTC; CDR3aa: CASSLFRTGGYEQYF
j_gene: TRBJ2-7; d_gene: TRBD1; v_gene: TRBV5-6; abundance: -; CDR3nt: TGTGCCAGCAGCTTGGGGTCCCGGGACAGTAAGCAGTACTTC; CDR3aa: CASSLGSRDSKQYF
j_gene: TRBJ2-1; d_gene: -; v_gene: TRBV7-2; abundance: -; CDR3nt: TGTGCCAGCAGCTTTTACCTAGCTCCCGGTGAGCAGTTCTTC; CDR3aa: CASSFYLAPGEQFF
j_gene: TRBJ1-1; d_gene: -; v_gene: TRBV18; abundance: once; CDR3nt: TGTGCCAGCTCACCGTCTCGGGGAGACAGGTCTGAAGCTTTCTTT; CDR3aa: CASSPSRGDRSEAFF
j_gene: TRBJ2-7; d_gene: -; v_gene: TRBV4-1; abundance: -; CDR3nt: TGCGCCAGCAGCCAAGGTGGGGGGTTAACCTACGAGCAGTACTTC; CDR3aa: CASSQGGGLTYEQYF
j_gene: TRBJ1-1; d_gene: TRBD1; v_gene: TRBV5-1; abundance: -; CDR3nt: TGCGCCAGCAGGTGGACAGGGACCACTGAAGCTTTCTTT; CDR3aa: CASRWTGTTEAFF
j_gene: TRBJ2-7; d_gene: TRBD1; v_gene: TRBV11-2; abundance: once; CDR3nt: TGTGCCAGCAGCCGGGACAGGGGGTTCCACGAGCAGTACTTC; CDR3aa: CASSRDRGFHEQYF
j_gene: TRBJ2-1; d_gene: -; v_gene: TRBV30; abundance: -; CDR3nt: TGTGCCTGGAGCGGGAGCTCCTACAATGAGCAGTTCTTC; CDR3aa: CAWSGSSYNEQFF
j_gene: TRBJ1-2; d_gene: -; v_gene: TRBV5-4; abundance: -; CDR3nt: TGTGCCAGCGGAGAACAGGGAAATAGTGGCTACACCTTC; CDR3aa: CASGEQGNSGYTF
j_gene: TRBJ2-3; d_gene: TRBD1; v_gene: TRBV5-1; abundance: -; CDR3nt: TGCGCCAGCAGCTCCGGACAGGACGCAGATACGCAGTATTTT; CDR3aa: CASSSGQDADTQYF
j_gene: TRBJ2-1; d_gene: -; v_gene: TRBV5-6; abundance: -; CDR3nt: TGTGCCAGCAGCTTGGCGGGTTCCTACAATGAGCAGTTCTTC; CDR3aa: CASSLAGSYNEQFF
j_gene: TRBJ2-4; d_gene: TRBD1; v_gene: TRBV14; abundance: few; CDR3nt: TGTGCCAGCAGTCCCGGGACAGCAGGCAAAAACATTCAGTACTTC; CDR3aa: CASSPGTAGKNIQYF
j_gene: TRBJ1-1; d_gene: -; v_gene: TRBV7-3; abundance: -; CDR3nt: TGTGCCAGCAGTTCCGACGGGGGATCGGCTTTCTTT; CDR3aa: CASSSDGGSAFF
j_gene: TRBJ2-2; d_gene: -; v_gene: TRBV11-3; abundance: -; CDR3nt: TGTGCCAGCAGCGCCCCTTGGGGTATAGACACCGGGGAGCTGTTTTTT; CDR3aa: CASSAPWGIDTGELFF
j_gene: TRBJ2-7; d_gene: TRBD1; v_gene: TRBV9; abundance: -; CDR3nt: TGTGCCAGCAGCGCGGGACAGGGTGGCGACGAGCAGTACTTC; CDR3aa: CASSAGQGGDEQYF
j_gene: TRBJ1-1; d_gene: -; v_gene: TRBV7-9; abundance: once; CDR3nt: TGTGCCAGCAGCTTAGAGGGTTTCGAGGTTGAAGCTTTCTTT; CDR3aa: CASSLEGFEVEAFF
j_gene: TRBJ2-7; d_gene: -; v_gene: TRBV2; abundance: -; CDR3nt: TGTGCCAGCCGGCCGGGGTCAGGGCGCGAGCAGTACTTC; CDR3aa: CASRPGSGREQYF
j_gene: TRBJ2-5; d_gene: -; v_gene: TRBV2; abundance: -; CDR3nt: TGTGCCAGCAGTGGGCGACCAGTCCAAGAGACCCAGTACTTC; CDR3aa: CASSGRPVQETQYF